These 5 T cell receptor beta chains came from one sample sequenced in a study of regulatory T cells in long-lasting Graves disease. Building of the TCR beta libraries involved iRepertoire HTBI primers and Arm-PCR of CDR3 regions. Using its own MiXCR run on the multiplex PCR reads, TCRdb lists one record per CDR3 protein. The sample gives about 660,000 distinct CDR3 sequences, 25% to 30% of which show up once; about two fifths is in the top ten. Specified time point: persistent/refractory GD, antithyroid drugs over 5 years with positive TRAb. Making the TCR library involved RNA that had been extracted from PBMCs. The material sequenced was peripheral blood mononuclear cells (PBMCs), taken when the disease was refractory, from a patient treated with antithyroid drugs. These TCRs come from a female donor with Graves disease.

The chain recombines TRBV5-1 with TRBJ1-2; TRBD1 is a possible D gene (5 bases). The CDR3 has 15 amino acids. CDR1 and CDR2 from the germline V gene are SGHRS and YFSETQ. Trimming cost V 0 bases and J 3 bases, with 12 bases left between them. CDR3 bases: TGCGCCAGCAGCTTGGCCGGCAGGGTTGACTATGGCTACACCTTC. Encoded protein: CASSLAGRVDYGYTF.

The chain recombines TRBV6-1 with TRBJ1-1, with D possibly TRBD1 on 6 matching bases. Germline loops: CDR1 MNHNS, CDR2 SASEGT. V shed 6 bases and J shed 7 bases, with 9 bases lying between them. This CDR3 has 11 amino acids. CDR3 region: CASRRTVEAFF. CDR3 nucleotides: TGTGCCAGCAGAAGGACAGTTGAAGCTTTCTTT.

The V call is TRBV5-1, the J call TRBJ1-2; D is undetermined. There are 12 residues in the CDR3. Germline-derived CDR1 and CDR2 are SGHRS and YFSETQ. The V end lost 0 bases, the J end lost 7 bases, and 7 bases lay between the germline ends. The CDR3 DNA reads TGCGCCAGCAGCTTGGAAGATATTGGCTACACCTTC. As protein: CASSLEDIGYTF. The whole variable domain, filled in from reference TRBV5-1 and TRBJ1-2, reads KAGVTQTPRYLIKTRGQQVTLSCSPISGHRSVSWYQQTPGQGLQFLFEYFSETQRNKGNFPGRFSGRQFSNSRSEMNVSTLELGDSALYLCASSLEDIGYTFGSGTRLTVV.

The chain is built from TRBV12-3 or TRBV12-4 and TRBJ1-5; a weak D match, TRBD1 (5 bases). The germline V and J ends were trimmed by 5 bases and 3 bases, with 14 bases remaining between them. The CDR3 is made up of 15 amino acids. The CDR3 bases are TGTGCCAGCAGTCCCGTGCGGGGCTCCAATCAGCCCCAGCATTTT. It is translated as CASSPVRGSNQPQHF.

The rearrangement joins TRBV12-3 or TRBV12-4 to TRBJ1-1, with D uncertain. The CDR3 has 16 amino acids. V dropped 3 bases and J dropped 0 bases, with 14 bases sitting between them. The CDR3 nucleotides read TGTGCCAGCAGTTTTTTTACACGCGTTATGAACACTGAAGCTTTCTTT. It encodes CASSFFTRVMNTEAFF.